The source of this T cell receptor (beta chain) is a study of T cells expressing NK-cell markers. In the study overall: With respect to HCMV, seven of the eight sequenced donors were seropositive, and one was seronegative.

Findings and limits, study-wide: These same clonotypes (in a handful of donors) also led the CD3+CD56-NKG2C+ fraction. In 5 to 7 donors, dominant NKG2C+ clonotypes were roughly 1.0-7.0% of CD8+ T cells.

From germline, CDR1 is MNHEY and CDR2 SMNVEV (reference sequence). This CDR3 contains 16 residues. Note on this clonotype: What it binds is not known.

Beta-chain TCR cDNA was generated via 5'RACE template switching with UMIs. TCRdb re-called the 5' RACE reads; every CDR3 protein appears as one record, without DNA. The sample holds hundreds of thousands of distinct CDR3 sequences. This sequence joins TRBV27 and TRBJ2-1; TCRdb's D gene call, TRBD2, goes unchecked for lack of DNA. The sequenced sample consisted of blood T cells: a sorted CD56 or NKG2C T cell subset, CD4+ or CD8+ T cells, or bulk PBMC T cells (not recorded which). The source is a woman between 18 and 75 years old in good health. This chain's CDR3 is CASSLLGGGVYNEQFF.